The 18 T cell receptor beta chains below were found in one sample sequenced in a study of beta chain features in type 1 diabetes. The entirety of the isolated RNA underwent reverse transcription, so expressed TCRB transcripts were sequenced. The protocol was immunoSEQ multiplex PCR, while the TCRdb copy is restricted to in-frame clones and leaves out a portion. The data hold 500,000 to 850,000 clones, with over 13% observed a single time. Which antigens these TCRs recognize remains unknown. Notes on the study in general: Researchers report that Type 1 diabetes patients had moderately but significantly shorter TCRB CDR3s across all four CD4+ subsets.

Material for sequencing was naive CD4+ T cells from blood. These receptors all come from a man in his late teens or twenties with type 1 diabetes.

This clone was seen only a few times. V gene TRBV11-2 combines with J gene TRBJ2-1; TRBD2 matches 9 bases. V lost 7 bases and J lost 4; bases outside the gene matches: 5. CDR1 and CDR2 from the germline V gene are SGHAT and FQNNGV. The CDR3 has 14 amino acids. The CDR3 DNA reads TGTGCCAGCAACAGCGGGGGGCTGTACAATGAGCAGTTCTTC. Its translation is CASNSGGLYNEQFF.

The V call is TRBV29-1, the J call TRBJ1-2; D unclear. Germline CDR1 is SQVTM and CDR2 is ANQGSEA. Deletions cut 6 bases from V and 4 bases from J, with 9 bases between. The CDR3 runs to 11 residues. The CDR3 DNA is TGCAGCGTATCTCACAGCTATGGCTACACCTTC. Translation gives CSVSHSYGYTF.

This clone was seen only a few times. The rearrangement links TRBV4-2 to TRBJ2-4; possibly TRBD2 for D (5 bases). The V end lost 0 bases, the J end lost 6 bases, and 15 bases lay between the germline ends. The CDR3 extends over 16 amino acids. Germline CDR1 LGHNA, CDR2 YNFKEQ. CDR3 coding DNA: TGTGCCAGCAGCCAAGAAAGGGAGTTGGGTATAAACATTCAGTACTTC. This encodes CASSQERELGINIQYF.

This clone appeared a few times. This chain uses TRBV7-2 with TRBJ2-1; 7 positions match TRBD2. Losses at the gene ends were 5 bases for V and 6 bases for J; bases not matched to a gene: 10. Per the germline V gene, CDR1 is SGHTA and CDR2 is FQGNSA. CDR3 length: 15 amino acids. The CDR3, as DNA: TGTGCCAGCAGCGTGCGGAGCGGGAACGTCAATGAGCAGTTCTTC. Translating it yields CASSVRSGNVNEQFF.

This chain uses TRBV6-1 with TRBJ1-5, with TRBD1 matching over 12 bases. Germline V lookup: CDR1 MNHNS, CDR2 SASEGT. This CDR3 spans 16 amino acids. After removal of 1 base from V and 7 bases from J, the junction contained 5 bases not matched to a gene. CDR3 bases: TGTGCCAGCAGTGAAGTGGGACAGGGGGCATTCCAGCCCCAGCATTTT. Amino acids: CASSEVGQGAFQPQHF.

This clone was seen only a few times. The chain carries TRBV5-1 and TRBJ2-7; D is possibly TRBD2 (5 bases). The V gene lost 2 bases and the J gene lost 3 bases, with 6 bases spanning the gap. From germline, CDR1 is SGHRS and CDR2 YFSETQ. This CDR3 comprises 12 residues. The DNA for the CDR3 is TGCGCCAGCAGCTTCGGAGGCTACGAGCAGTACTTC. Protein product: CASSFGGYEQYF.

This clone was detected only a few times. The CDR3 is CSVSGSYEQYF. The CDR3 DNA follows: TGCAGCGTTAGCGGGAGCTACGAGCAGTACTTC. The rearrangement joins TRBV29-1 to TRBJ2-7, with TRBD2 matching over 8 bases. Germline CDR1 and CDR2: SQVTM and ANQGSEA. V was clipped by 5 bases and J by 3 bases; unmatched bases: 0. The CDR3 is made up of 11 amino acids.

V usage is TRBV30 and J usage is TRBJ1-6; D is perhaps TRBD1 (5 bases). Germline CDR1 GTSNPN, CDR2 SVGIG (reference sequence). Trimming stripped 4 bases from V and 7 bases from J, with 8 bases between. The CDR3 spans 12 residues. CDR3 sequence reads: CAWMRGNSPLHF. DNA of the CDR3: TGTGCCTGGATGAGGGGAAATTCACCCCTCCACTTT.

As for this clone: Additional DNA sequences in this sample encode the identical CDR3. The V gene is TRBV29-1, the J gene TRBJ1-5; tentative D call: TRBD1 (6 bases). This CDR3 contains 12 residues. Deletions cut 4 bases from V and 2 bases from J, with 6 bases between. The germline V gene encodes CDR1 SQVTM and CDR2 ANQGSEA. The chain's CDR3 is CSVGTGNQPQHF. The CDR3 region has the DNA TGCAGCGTTGGGACAGGCAATCAGCCCCAGCATTTT.

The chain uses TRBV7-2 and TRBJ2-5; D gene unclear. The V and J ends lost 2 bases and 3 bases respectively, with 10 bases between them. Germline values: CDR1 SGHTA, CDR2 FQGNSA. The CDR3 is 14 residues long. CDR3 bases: TGTGCCAGCAGCTTAACTACATTGGAAGAGACCCAGTACTTC. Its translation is CASSLTTLEETQYF.

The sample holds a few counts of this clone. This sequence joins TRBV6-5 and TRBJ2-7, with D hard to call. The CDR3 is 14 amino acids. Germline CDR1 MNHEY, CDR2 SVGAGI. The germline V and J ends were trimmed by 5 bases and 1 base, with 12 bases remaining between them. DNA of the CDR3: TGTGCCAGCAGTAGGACGGAGTTGTCCTACGAGCAGTACTTC. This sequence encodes CASSRTELSYEQYF.

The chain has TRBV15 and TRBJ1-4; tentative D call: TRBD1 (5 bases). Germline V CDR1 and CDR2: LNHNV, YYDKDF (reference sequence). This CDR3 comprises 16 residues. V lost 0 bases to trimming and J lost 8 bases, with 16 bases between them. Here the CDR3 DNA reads TGTGCCACCAGCAGAGATCAACCAGGGTTAGAGGAAAAACTGTTTTTT. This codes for CATSRDQPGLEEKLFF.

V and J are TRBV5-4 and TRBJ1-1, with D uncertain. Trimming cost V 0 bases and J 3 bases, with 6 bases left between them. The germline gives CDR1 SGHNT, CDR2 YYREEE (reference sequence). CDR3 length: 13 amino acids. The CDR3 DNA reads TGTGCCAGCAGCTTGGACAGACACACTGAAGCTTTCTTT. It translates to CASSLDRHTEAFF. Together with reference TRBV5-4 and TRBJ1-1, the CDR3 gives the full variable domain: ETGVTQSPTHLIKTRGQQVTLRCSSQSGHNTVSWYQQALGQGPQFIFQYYREEENGRGNFPPRFSGLQFPNYSSELNVNALELDDSALYLCASSLDRHTEAFFGQGTRLTVV.

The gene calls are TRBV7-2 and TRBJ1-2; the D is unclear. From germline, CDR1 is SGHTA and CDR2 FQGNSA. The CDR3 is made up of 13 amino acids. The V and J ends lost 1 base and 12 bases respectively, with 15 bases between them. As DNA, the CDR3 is TGTGCCAGCAGCTTAGATTCCCAGGTTTGGGACACCTTC. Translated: CASSLDSQVWDTF.

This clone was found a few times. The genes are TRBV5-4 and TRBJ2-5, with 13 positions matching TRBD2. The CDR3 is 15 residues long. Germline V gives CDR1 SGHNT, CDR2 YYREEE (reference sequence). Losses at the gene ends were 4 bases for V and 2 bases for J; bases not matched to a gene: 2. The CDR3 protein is CASSKTSGGQETQYF. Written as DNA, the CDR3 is TGTGCCAGCAGCAAGACTAGCGGGGGGCAAGAGACCCAGTACTTC.

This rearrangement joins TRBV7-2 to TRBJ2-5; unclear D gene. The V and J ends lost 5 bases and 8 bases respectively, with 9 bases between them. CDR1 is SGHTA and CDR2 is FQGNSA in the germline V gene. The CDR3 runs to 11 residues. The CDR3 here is CASSNGDTQYF. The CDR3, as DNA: TGTGCCAGCAGCAATGGGGATACCCAGTACTTC.

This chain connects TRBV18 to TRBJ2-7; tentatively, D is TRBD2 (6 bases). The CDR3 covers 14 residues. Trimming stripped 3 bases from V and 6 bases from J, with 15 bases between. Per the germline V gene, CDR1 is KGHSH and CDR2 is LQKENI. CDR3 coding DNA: TGTGCCAGCTCACCGGCGGGGTCCGATCGCGAGCAGTACTTC. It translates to CASSPAGSDREQYF.

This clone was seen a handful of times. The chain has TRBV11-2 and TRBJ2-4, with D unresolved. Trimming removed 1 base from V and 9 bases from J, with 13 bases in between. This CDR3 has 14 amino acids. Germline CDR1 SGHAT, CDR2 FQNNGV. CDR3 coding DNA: TGTGCCAGCAGCTTAGGCCCATACCAAACCATTCAGTACTTC. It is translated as CASSLGPYQTIQYF. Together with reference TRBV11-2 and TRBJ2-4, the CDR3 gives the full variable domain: EAGVAQSPRYKIIEKRQSVAFWCNPISGHATLYWYQQILGQGPKLLIQFQNNGVVDDSQLPKDRFSAERLKGVDSTLKIQPAKLEDSAVYLCASSLGPYQTIQYFGAGTRLSVL.